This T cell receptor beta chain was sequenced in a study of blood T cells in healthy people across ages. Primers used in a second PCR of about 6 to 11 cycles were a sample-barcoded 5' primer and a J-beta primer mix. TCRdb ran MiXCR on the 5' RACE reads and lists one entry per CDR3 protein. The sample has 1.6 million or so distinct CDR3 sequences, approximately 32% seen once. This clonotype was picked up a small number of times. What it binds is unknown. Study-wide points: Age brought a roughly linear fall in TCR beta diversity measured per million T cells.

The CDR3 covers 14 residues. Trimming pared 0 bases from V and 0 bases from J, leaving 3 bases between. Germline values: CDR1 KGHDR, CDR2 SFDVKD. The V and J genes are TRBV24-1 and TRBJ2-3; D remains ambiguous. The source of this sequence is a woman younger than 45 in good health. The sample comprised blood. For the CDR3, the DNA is TGTGCCACCAGTGATTTGTCCAGCACAGATACGCAGTATTTT. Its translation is CATSDLSSTDTQYF.